Here is one T cell receptor (beta chain) with its context. V was clipped by 5 bases and J by 4 bases; unmatched bases: 7. The length of the CDR3 is 15 residues. Germline CDR1 and CDR2: SGHTA and FQGNSA. This sample is part of a study of blood T cell repertoires in COVID-19. Per the study methods: Using reference gene primer amplification, nucleated cell counts were estimated. The data were produced by immunoSEQ multiplex PCR, yet TCRdb's version contains in-frame clones alone and is incomplete. V and J calls plus clone size are reproduced from that table; the DNA served to infer D and trimming. The table has tens of thousands of clones, roughly 85% seen once.

V and J are TRBV7-2 and TRBJ1-1, with 10 bases identical to TRBD1. The clonotype was recovered from a man aged 60 to 75 with active or convalescent COVID-19. The sample was peripheral blood. This CDR3 is CASSDRGLPLTEAFF. CDR3 coding DNA: TGTGCCAGCAGCGACAGGGGGCTTCCTCTCACTGAAGCTTTCTTT.